The rows below give T cell receptor beta chains drawn from one sample of a study of response to subunit inactivated influenza vaccine. TCRdb used MiXCR to reprocess the RT-PCR reads, holding one entry per CDR3 protein. The table records more than 450,000 distinct CDR3 sequences, approximately 10% of them present only once. This same sample was also taken into another study, of T cells expressing NK-cell markers.

This specimen consisted of PBMCs from blood, obtained on the day of vaccination. The receptors were sampled from a man aged 50 or older who received an inactivated influenza vaccine. Both conserved end residues are part of each CDR3. A D gene is named only where the DNA matches it firmly. Only some rows state a clone size, as once, few, many or a class for expanded clones.

>TRBJ2-3|-|TRBV20-1|-
CSASRTTRLSTDTQYF
TGCAGTGCTAGCCGCACTACTAGATTGAGCACAGATACGCAGTATTTT
>TRBJ2-7|many|TRBV5-5|-
CASSLSGTEYEQYF
TGTGCCAGCAGCTTATCAGGAACGGAGTACGAGCAGTACTTC
>TRBJ2-7|many|TRBV10-3|TRBD1
CAALGQDNYEQYF
TGTGCCGCTCTGGGACAGGACAACTACGAGCAGTACTTC
>TRBJ1-2|few|TRBV30|-
CAWSGVQGIGGYTF
TGTGCCTGGAGTGGAGTACAGGGTATTGGTGGCTACACCTTC
>TRBJ2-3|many|TRBV29-1|TRBD1
CSVLRDRVFLLADTQYF
TGCAGCGTGCTCCGGGACAGGGTTTTTCTTTTGGCAGATACGCAGTATTTT
>TRBJ2-7|-|TRBV2|TRBD1
CASAGQGAMEQYF
TGTGCCAGCGCGGGACAGGGGGCAATGGAGCAGTACTTC
>TRBJ2-3|few|TRBV9|-
CASSVGGEYGTQYF
TGTGCCAGCAGCGTAGGTGGGGAATATGGTACGCAGTATTTT
>TRBJ1-1|few|TRBV20-1|TRBD1
CSARGQRVNTEAFF
TGCAGTGCTAGGGGACAGCGAGTGAACACTGAAGCTTTCTTT
>TRBJ2-2|many|TRBV6-5|-
CASSYLGELFF
TGTGCCAGCAGTTACCTAGGGGAGCTGTTTTTT
>TRBJ1-4|-|TRBV5-1|-
CASSLEGGTNEKLFF
TGCGCCAGCAGCTTGGAAGGGGGAACTAATGAAAAACTGTTTTTT
>TRBJ1-2|-|TRBV20-1|-
CSQNPDGGYTF
TGCAGTCAGAACCCCGACGGTGGCTACACCTTC